This T cell receptor (beta chain) was profiled in a study of identical twins. Points from the study as a whole: Twins shared out-of-frame alpha sequences with excess low generation probability. Memory repertoires showed no such pattern, whereas abundant cord blood beta clonotypes carried fewer insertions.

This clonotype has at least ten counts. The target antigen is unknown. Unique molecular identifiers were present on the cDNA, and a universal primer site came from template switching. MiXCR, applied by TCRdb to the 5' RACE reads, yields one record per CDR3 protein. The sample holds under 400,000 distinct CDR3 sequences, about 10% seen once. Trimming cost V 3 bases and J 1 base; bases outside gene matches: 12. The CDR3 contains 18 residues. CDR1 SGHKS and CDR2 YYEKEE come from the germline V gene (reference sequence). This sequence joins TRBV5-5 and TRBJ1-4; TRBD1 aligns across 7 bases. This clonotype was obtained from a woman aged 50 to 65 in good health. Sequenced input: naive T cells sorted from blood. The CDR3 reads CASSSLQGTTLTNEKLFF. CDR3 in DNA: TGTGCCAGCAGCTCATTACAGGGGACGACGCTAACTAATGAAAAACTGTTTTTT.